Each of the 9 T cell receptor beta chains below was sequenced from the same sample in a study of blood T cells in healthy people across ages. Sample-barcoded 5' priming and a J-beta primer mix drove a second PCR of about 6 to 12 cycles. TCRdb independently ran MiXCR on the 5' RACE reads; one entry per CDR3 protein. Here the sample spans about 640,000 distinct CDR3 sequences, 58% being singletons. The sequenced material came from blood. The source is a man in his 60s in good health.

Concerning this clonotype itself: The germline gene is not matched at one end of the junction; a read error may be the cause. V and J are TRBV29-1 and TRBJ2-1; 8 nucleotides match TRBD1. The germline gives CDR1 SQVTM, CDR2 ANQGSEA. The length of the CDR3 is 13 residues. CDR3 coding DNA: TGCGGCGTTGAGACCCAGGGGGCCGGTGAGCAGTTCTTC. As protein: CGVETQGAGEQFF.

This clonotype was counted between two and nine times. This sequence joins TRBV6-6 and TRBJ2-7, with 11 bases lining up with TRBD1. The CDR3 has 15 amino acids. With V trimmed by 2 bases and J by 2 bases, 2 bases remained unmatched. Germline V gene sequence: CDR1 MNHNY, CDR2 SVGAGI (reference sequence). The DNA for the CDR3 is TGTGCCAGCAGTTACGGGACAGGGGGAACCTACGAGCAGTACTTC. Translation gives CASSYGTGGTYEQYF.

The chain links TRBV20-1 to TRBJ2-1; 9 bases align to TRBD1. The J call may be faulty, since TRBJ2-7 better matches the DNA end. From germline, CDR1 is DFQATT and CDR2 SNEGSKA (reference sequence). The CDR3 has 15 residues. The CDR3 is CSARAGTGLSYEQYF. The CDR3 nucleotides read TGCAGTGCTAGAGCCGGGACAGGGTTAAGCTACGAGCAGTACTTC.

The chain recombines TRBV3-1 with TRBJ2-7; D perhaps matches TRBD1 (6 bases). Trimming pared 2 bases from V and 4 bases from J, leaving 12 bases between. The CDR3 is 14 residues long. CDR1 is LGHDT, CDR2 YNNKEL, per germline (reference sequence). The CDR3 DNA follows: TGTGCCAGCAGCCAATGGGACACTTTATACGAGCAGTACTTC. Translating gives CASSQWDTLYEQYF.

This clonotype turned up a few times. The chain carries TRBV6-2 or TRBV6-3 and TRBJ2-1; 8 nucleotides match TRBD1. The CDR3 spans 15 residues. With V trimmed by 6 bases and J by 6 bases, 10 bases remained unmatched. The germline CDR1 and CDR2 sequences are MNHEY and SVGEGT. CDR3 DNA sequence: TGTGCCAGCAGCCCAGGGGGCGCTGTGAGCAATGAGCAGTTCTTC. This sequence encodes CASSPGGAVSNEQFF.

This chain links TRBV2 with TRBJ1-1; unclear D gene. Trimming removed 6 bases at V and 3 bases at J, with 14 bases between. From germline, CDR1 is SNHLY and CDR2 FYNNEI. The CDR3 sequence is 14 residues long. CDR3 loop: CASRPTLTDTEAFF. Written as DNA, the CDR3 is TGTGCCAGCAGACCTACCCTAACGGACACTGAAGCTTTCTTT. Supplemented by reference TRBV2 and TRBJ1-1, the full variable domain reads EPEVTQTPSHQVTQMGQEVILRCVPISNHLYFYWYRQILGQKVEFLVSFYNNEISEKSEIFDDQFSVERPDGSNFTLKIRSTKLEDSAMYFCASRPTLTDTEAFFGQGTRLTVV.

This clonotype showed up just a few times. The rearrangement uses TRBV7-8 and TRBJ2-1, with D unclear. The CDR3 totals 15 residues. Per germline, CDR1 SGHVS and CDR2 FQNEAQ. V gave up 1 base and J gave up 0 bases, with 7 bases separating them. This CDR3 is CASSLERSSYNEQFF. In nucleotides, the CDR3 is TGTGCCAGCAGCTTAGAAAGGTCCTCCTACAATGAGCAGTTCTTC.

For this clonotype: One end of the junction varies from germline; a read error may be responsible. The chain has TRBV6-6 and TRBJ1-6; no reliable D call. Germline loops: CDR1 MNHNY, CDR2 SVGAGI (reference sequence). This CDR3 contains 15 residues. The CDR3 DNA is TGTGCCAGCAGCCTTGAGAGCTCCTATAATCCACCCCTCCACTTT. This encodes CASSLESSYNPPLHF.

This chain connects TRBV5-1 to TRBJ2-5; the match to TRBD1 covers 10 bases. The tail of the sequence fits TRBJ2-7 better, so the J call may be wrong. The length of the CDR3 is 18 residues. Germline CDR1 reads SGHRS; CDR2 reads YFSETQ. The CDR3 nucleotides are TGCGCCAGCAGCTTGTTCGGAAGGGAAGACAGGGGGCGGTACGAGCAGTACTTC. Amino acid sequence: CASSLFGREDRGRYEQYF.